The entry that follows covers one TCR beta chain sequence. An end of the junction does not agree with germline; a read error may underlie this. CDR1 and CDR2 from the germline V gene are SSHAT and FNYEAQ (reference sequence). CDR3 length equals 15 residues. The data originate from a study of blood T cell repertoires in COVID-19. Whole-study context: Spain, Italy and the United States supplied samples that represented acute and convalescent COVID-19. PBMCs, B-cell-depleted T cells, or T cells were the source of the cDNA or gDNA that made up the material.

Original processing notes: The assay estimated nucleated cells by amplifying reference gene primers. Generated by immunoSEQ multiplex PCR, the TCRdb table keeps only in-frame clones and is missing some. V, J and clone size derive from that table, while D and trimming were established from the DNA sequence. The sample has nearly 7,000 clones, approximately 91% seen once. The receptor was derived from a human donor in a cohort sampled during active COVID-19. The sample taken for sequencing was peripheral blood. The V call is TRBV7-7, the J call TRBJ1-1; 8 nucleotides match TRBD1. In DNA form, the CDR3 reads TGTGCTAGCAGCCCTATTACAGGGGGAAGGACTGAAGCTTTCTTT. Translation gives CASSPITGGRTEAFF.